This T cell receptor (beta chain) was observed in a study of blood T cell repertoires in COVID-19. This CDR3 region has 17 residues. V trimming: 5 bases; J trimming: 4 bases; junction bases outside the gene matches: 12. The V gene's germline CDR1 is KGHSH and CDR2 LQKENI. The data were produced by immunoSEQ multiplex PCR, yet TCRdb's version contains in-frame clones alone and is incomplete. The sample carries about 59,000 clones, roughly 79% recorded once. The specimen sequenced was peripheral blood. The chain recombines TRBV18 with TRBJ2-1; 9 bases match TRBD2. This receptor was identified in a woman older than 75 with active or convalescent COVID-19. CDR3 nucleotide sequence: TGTGCCAGCTCAGACGGCGTGCGGAGCGGGGGGTACAATGAGCAGTTCTTC. Translating it yields CASSDGVRSGGYNEQFF. The full variable domain, with the rest looked up from reference TRBV18 and TRBJ2-1, is NAGVMQNPRHLVRRRGQEARLRCSPMKGHSHVYWYRQLPEEGLKFMVYLQKENIIDESGMPKERFSAEFPKEGPSILRIQQVVRGDSAAYFCASSDGVRSGGYNEQFFGPGTRLTVL.